A single sample gave rise to the 25 T cell receptor beta chains below, sequenced in a study of cytomegalovirus exposure and HLA in healthy donors. The study ran its PCR with 60 Vbeta and 13 Jbeta primers. The data were produced by immunoSEQ multiplex PCR, yet TCRdb's version contains in-frame clones alone and is incomplete. Here the sample spans 150,000 to 200,000 clones, approximately 82% being singletons. Input material: PBMCs. These receptors all stem from a man aged 18-30 years in good health and CMV-seropositive.

This clone was seen only once. The chain has TRBV15 and TRBJ2-2; D remains unclear. The CDR3 loop spans 12 amino acids. V was shortened by 4 bases and J by 3 bases, with 3 bases between the two germline ends. Per germline, CDR1 LNHNV and CDR2 YYDKDF (reference sequence). CDR3 residues: CATSIYTGELFF. CDR3 in DNA: TGTGCCACCAGCATCTACACCGGGGAGCTGTTTTTT.

A single count supports this clone. J is TRBJ2-7 and V is TRBV14; 9 nucleotides align to TRBD1. V dropped 4 bases and J dropped 2; count of bases not matched to a gene: 3. This CDR3 has 14 residues. From germline, CDR1 is SGHDN and CDR2 FVKESK. The CDR3, as DNA: TGTGCCAGCAGCCTACAGGGGGCTACCTACGAGCAGTACTTC. Translating it yields CASSLQGATYEQYF.

The CDR3 loop reads CASSDSSGREAQYF. The DNA for the CDR3 is TGCGCCAGCAGTGACTCTAGCGGGAGGGAGGCCCAGTACTTC. J is TRBJ2-5 and V is TRBV10-2, with 12 nucleotides matching TRBD2. J was trimmed by 9 bases and V by 3 bases; bases with no gene match: 5. CDR3 length: 14 residues. In germline, CDR1 is WSHSY, CDR2 SAAADI.

The gene calls are TRBV6-1 and TRBJ1-4; no clear D. CDR1 is MNHNS, CDR2 SASEGT, per germline. V was trimmed by 6 bases and J by 7 bases, leaving 18 bases between them. The CDR3 consists of 15 residues. The CDR3 sequence is CASSKRTPGGEKLFF. The CDR3 DNA is TGTGCCAGCAGCAAAAGAACCCCCGGCGGTGAAAAACTGTTTTTT.

The chain carries TRBV28 and TRBJ2-3; 15 bases match TRBD2. CDR1 and CDR2 (germline): MDHEN, SYDVKM. V shed 4 bases, J shed 7 bases, and the junction held 6 bases outside the gene matches. The CDR3 covers 16 residues. CDR3 DNA sequence: TGTGCCAGCAGTTCACCGGGACTAGCGGGAGGTCATACGCAGTATTTT. Translation gives CASSSPGLAGGHTQYF.

The gene calls are TRBV5-1 and TRBJ1-5; D is unresolved. The V gene lost 1 base and the J gene lost 4 bases, with 12 bases spanning the gap. CDR1 is SGHRS, CDR2 YFSETQ, per germline. The CDR3 is made up of 15 amino acids. The CDR3 DNA is TGCGCCAGCAGCTTGATAGGTGGAGAGAATCAGCCCCAGCATTTT. Translated, it gives CASSLIGGENQPQHF.

The CDR3 DNA follows: TGTGCCAGCTCACCATTGCCCCCAGCGGGACTAGCGGGATTGGGTACCCAGTACTTC. Its protein product is CASSPLPPAGLAGLGTQYF. This sequence joins TRBV18 and TRBJ2-5, with TRBD2 matching over 13 bases. This CDR3 comprises 19 residues. The junction had 17 bases not matched to a gene; V was cut back by 2 bases and J by 8 bases. Looked up from germline, CDR1 is KGHSH and CDR2 is LQKENI.

CDR3 bases: TGTGCCAGCAGTTTATACACCAATCAGCCCCAGCATTTT. Translated: CASSLYTNQPQHF. This chain uses TRBV28 with TRBJ1-5, with D unclear. The V gene lost 1 base and the J gene lost 3 bases, with 4 bases spanning the gap. This CDR3 comprises 13 residues. Germline V gene data show CDR1 as MDHEN and CDR2 as SYDVKM.

This chain joins TRBV28 and TRBJ2-1, with 15 bases lining up with TRBD2. The CDR3 has 16 amino acids. J was trimmed by 6 bases and V by 7 bases; bases with no gene match: 7. Germline V lookup: CDR1 MDHEN, CDR2 SYDVKM. CDR3 loop: CASNQGTSGRSNEQFF. The CDR3 bases are TGTGCCAGCAACCAAGGGACTAGCGGGAGGTCCAATGAGCAGTTCTTC.

The rearrangement links TRBV6-6 to TRBJ1-2; 10 bases are shared with TRBD1. Germline CDR1 and CDR2: MNHNY and SVGAGI (reference sequence). The CDR3 sequence is 14 residues long. The ends lost 2 bases at V and 4 bases at J; junction bases unmatched: 1. CDR3 residues: CASSYRDRGYGYTF. CDR3 nucleotide sequence: TGTGCCAGCAGTTACAGGGACAGGGGCTATGGCTACACCTTC.

The gene calls are TRBV30 and TRBJ2-7; D is perhaps TRBD2 (5 bases). V shed 3 bases and J shed 0 bases, with 6 bases lying between them. Germline values: CDR1 GTSNPN, CDR2 SVGIG (reference sequence). The CDR3 spans 12 residues. In DNA form, the CDR3 reads TGTGCCTGGAGGAGGGACTCCTACGAGCAGTACTTC. It is translated as CAWRRDSYEQYF.

The V gene is TRBV7-2, the J gene TRBJ2-1; possible D gene TRBD2, 5 bases. The CDR3 spans 17 residues. The germline CDR1 and CDR2 sequences are SGHTA and FQGNSA. Trimming left V 5 bases short and J 0 bases short, with 17 bases between. Written as DNA, the CDR3 is TGTGCCAGCAGCCGCCAGGCGGGCGGAGGCTCCTACAATGAGCAGTTCTTC. Protein sequence: CASSRQAGGGSYNEQFF.

This chain connects TRBV7-9 to TRBJ2-1; 8 nucleotides agree with TRBD2. The V gene's germline CDR1 is SEHNR and CDR2 FQNEAQ (reference sequence). The CDR3 runs 15 residues. V dropped 5 bases and J dropped 0; count of bases not matched to a gene: 3. CDR3 sequence (DNA): TGTGCCAGCAGCGCCAGCGGGAGCTCCTACAATGAGCAGTTCTTC. Translated: CASSASGSSYNEQFF.

This rearrangement joins TRBV11-3 to TRBJ2-5; 7 bases are shared with TRBD1. V trimming: 1 base; J trimming: 3 bases; junction bases outside the gene matches: 2. The V gene's germline CDR1 is SGHNT and CDR2 YENEEA. This CDR3 is built from 14 residues. The CDR3 bases are TGTGCCAGCAGCTTAGGACAGGGAAAAGAGACCCAGTACTTC. The encoded protein is CASSLGQGKETQYF.

V usage is TRBV14 and J usage is TRBJ1-1; D is unclear. The V gene's germline CDR1 is SGHDN and CDR2 FVKESK. Deletions cut 0 bases from V and 10 bases from J, with 15 bases between. The CDR3 covers 14 residues. The CDR3 DNA reads TGTGCCAGCAGCCAAGAATGGAGGGCGCGGGTAGCTTTCTTT. It yields the protein CASSQEWRARVAFF.

This chain links TRBV28 with TRBJ2-7, with a tentative D call TRBD2 (7 bases). This CDR3 region has 21 residues. The V end was cut by 6 bases, the J end by 2 bases, with 35 bases between. Germline values: CDR1 MDHEN, CDR2 SYDVKM. The CDR3 region is CASSERSFRGSVRGGPYEQYF. CDR3 bases: TGTGCCAGCAGCGAAAGGAGTTTTCGGGGGTCGGTAAGGGGGGGGCCCTACGAGCAGTACTTC.

This CDR3 is CASVAGLMNTEAFF. Here the CDR3 DNA reads TGTGCCAGTGTCGCAGGCTTAATGAACACTGAAGCTTTCTTT. This chain uses TRBV2 with TRBJ1-1; no firm D call. Germline loops: CDR1 SNHLY, CDR2 FYNNEI. This CDR3 is 14 amino acids long. Trimming removed 9 bases at V and 0 bases at J, with 14 bases between.

V usage is TRBV7-8 and J usage is TRBJ1-5; tentatively, D is TRBD1 (6 bases). Germline V gene sequence: CDR1 SGHVS, CDR2 FQNEAQ. The CDR3 length is 14 residues. The V and J ends lost 6 bases and 3 bases respectively, with 12 bases between them. The CDR3: CASSIGQINQPQHF. The CDR3 region has the DNA TGTGCCAGCAGTATCGGACAGATCAATCAGCCCCAGCATTTT.

The J gene is TRBJ2-4, the V gene TRBV10-3; TRBD1 matches 7 bases. CDR3 length: 13 residues. Unmatched junction bases numbered 3, after V lost 5 bases and J lost 5 bases. CDR1 ENHRY and CDR2 SYGVKD come from the germline V gene. CDR3 protein: CAISTGTENIQYF. The CDR3 DNA follows: TGTGCCATCAGTACCGGGACAGAAAACATTCAGTACTTC.

There are a few counts of this clone. This chain uses TRBV7-2 with TRBJ1-3; 7 nucleotides agree with TRBD1. CDR1 and CDR2 (germline): SGHTA, FQGNSA. The V and J ends lost 6 bases and 4 bases, in that order; junction bases with no gene match: 9. This CDR3 comprises 15 residues. The CDR3 sequence: CASSLRQGGGNTIYF. The CDR3, as DNA: TGTGCCAGCAGTTTACGACAGGGAGGCGGAAACACCATATATTTT.

The V gene is TRBV29-1, the J gene TRBJ2-2; tentative D call: TRBD2 (7 bases). Germline values: CDR1 SQVTM, CDR2 ANQGSEA. V was cut by 7 bases and J by 0 bases, with 15 bases left in between. The CDR3 spans 15 residues. The CDR3 here is CSAGGTGTNTGELFF. In DNA form, the CDR3 reads TGCAGCGCGGGGGGAACAGGGACGAACACCGGGGAGCTGTTTTTT.

The chain combines TRBV2 with TRBJ1-3; no firm D call. Germline CDR1 and CDR2: SNHLY and FYNNEI. V was cut by 4 bases and J by 1 base, with 5 bases left in between. CDR3 length equals 13 residues. The CDR3 here is CASSGVSGNTIYF. For the CDR3, the DNA is TGTGCCAGCAGTGGCGTATCTGGAAACACCATATATTTT.

A few counts support this clone. This chain uses TRBV4-1 with TRBJ1-2, with D maybe TRBD1 (5 bases). This CDR3 is 16 amino acids long. The germline V gene has CDR1 MGHRA and CDR2 YSYEKL. Trimming cost V 0 bases and J 8 bases, with 19 bases left between them. CDR3 protein: CASSQDPGGAWDGYTF. The CDR3 DNA is TGCGCCAGCAGCCAAGATCCCGGGGGAGCTTGGGACGGCTACACCTTC.

This clone has just one count. V usage is TRBV9 and J usage is TRBJ1-1; TRBD1 agrees at 11 bases. The CDR3 is 15 residues long. V shed 6 bases and J 6 bases; nucleotides not matched to a gene: 10. Germline values: CDR1 SGDLS, CDR2 YYNGEE. The CDR3 region is CASKGTGGKYAEAFF. In DNA form, the CDR3 reads TGTGCCAGCAAGGGGACAGGGGGAAAGTACGCTGAAGCTTTCTTT.

This CDR3 reads CAKGQVPNYGYTF. The CDR3 DNA reads TGTGCCAAGGGACAAGTACCAAACTATGGCTACACCTTC. The gene calls are TRBV30 and TRBJ1-2; tentative D call: TRBD1 (6 bases). The germline V gene encodes CDR1 GTSNPN and CDR2 SVGIG (reference sequence). The CDR3 spans 13 residues. Trimming took 8 bases from V and 2 from J, leaving 15 bases between them.